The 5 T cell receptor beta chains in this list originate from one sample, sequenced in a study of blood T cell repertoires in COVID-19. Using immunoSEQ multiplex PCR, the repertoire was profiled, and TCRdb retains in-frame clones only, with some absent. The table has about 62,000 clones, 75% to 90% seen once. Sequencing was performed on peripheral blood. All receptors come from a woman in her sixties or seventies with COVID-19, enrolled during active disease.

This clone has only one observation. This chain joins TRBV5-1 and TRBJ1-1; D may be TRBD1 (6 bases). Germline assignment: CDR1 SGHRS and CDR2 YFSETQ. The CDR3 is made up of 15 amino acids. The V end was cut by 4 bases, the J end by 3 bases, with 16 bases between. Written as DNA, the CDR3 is TGCGCCAGCAGCCCTGAGGGGGTCTTGTACACTGAAGCTTTCTTT. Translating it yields CASSPEGVLYTEAFF. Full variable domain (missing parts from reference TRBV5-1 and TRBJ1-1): KAGVTQTPRYLIKTRGQQVTLSCSPISGHRSVSWYQQTPGQGLQFLFEYFSETQRNKGNFPGRFSGRQFSNSRSEMNVSTLELGDSALYLCASSPEGVLYTEAFFGQGTRLTVV.

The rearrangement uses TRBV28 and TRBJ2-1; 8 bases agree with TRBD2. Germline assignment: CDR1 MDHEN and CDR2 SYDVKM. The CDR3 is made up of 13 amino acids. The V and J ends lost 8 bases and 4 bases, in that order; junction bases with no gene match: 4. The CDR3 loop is CASPGGEYNEQFF. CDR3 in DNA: TGTGCCAGCCCCGGGGGGGAATACAATGAGCAGTTCTTC.

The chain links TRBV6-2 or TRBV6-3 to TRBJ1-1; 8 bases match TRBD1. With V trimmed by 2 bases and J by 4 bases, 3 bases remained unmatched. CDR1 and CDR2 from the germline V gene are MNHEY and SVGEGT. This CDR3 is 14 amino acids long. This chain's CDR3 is CASSYGTGGTEAFF. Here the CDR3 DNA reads TGTGCCAGCAGTTACGGAACAGGGGGCACTGAAGCTTTCTTT.

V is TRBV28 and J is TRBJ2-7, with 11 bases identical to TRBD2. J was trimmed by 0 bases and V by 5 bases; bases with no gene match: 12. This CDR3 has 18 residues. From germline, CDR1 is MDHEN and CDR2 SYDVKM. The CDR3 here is CASSRGLAGRLSSYEQYF. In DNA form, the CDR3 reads TGTGCCAGCAGTCGCGGACTAGCGGGCCGTTTGAGCTCCTACGAGCAGTACTTC.

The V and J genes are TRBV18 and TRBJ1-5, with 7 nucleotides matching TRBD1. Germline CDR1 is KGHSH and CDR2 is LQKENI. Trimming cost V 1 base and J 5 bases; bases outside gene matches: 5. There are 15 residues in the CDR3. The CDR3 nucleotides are TGTGCCAGCTCACCACAGAGGGGGCTGGATCAGCCCCAGCATTTT. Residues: CASSPQRGLDQPQHF.